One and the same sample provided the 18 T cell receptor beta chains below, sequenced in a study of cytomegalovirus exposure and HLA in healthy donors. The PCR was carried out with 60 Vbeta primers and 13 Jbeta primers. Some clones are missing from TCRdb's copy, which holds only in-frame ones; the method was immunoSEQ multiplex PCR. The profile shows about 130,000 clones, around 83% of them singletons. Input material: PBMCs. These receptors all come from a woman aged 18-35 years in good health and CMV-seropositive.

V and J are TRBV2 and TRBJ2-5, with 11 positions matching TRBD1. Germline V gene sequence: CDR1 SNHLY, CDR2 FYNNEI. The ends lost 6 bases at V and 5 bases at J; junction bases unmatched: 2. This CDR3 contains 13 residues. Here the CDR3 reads CASRGQGGETQYF. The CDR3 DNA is TGTGCCAGCAGGGGACAGGGGGGGGAGACCCAGTACTTC.

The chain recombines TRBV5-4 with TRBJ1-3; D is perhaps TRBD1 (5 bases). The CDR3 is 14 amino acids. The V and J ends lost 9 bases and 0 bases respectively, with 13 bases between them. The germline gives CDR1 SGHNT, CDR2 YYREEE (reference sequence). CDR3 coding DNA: TGTGCCACCTTTAGACAGACCTCTGGAAACACCATATATTTT. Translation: CATFRQTSGNTIYF. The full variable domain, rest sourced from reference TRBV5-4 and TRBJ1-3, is ETGVTQSPTHLIKTRGQQVTLRCSSQSGHNTVSWYQQALGQGPQFIFQYYREEENGRGNFPPRFSGLQFPNYSSELNVNALELDDSALYLCATFRQTSGNTIYFGEGSWLTVV.

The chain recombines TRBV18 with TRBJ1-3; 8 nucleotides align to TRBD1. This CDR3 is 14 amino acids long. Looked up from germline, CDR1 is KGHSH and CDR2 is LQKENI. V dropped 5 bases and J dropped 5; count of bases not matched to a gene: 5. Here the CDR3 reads CASSYGQGRNTIYF. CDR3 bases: TGTGCCAGCTCATACGGACAGGGAAGAAACACCATATATTTT.

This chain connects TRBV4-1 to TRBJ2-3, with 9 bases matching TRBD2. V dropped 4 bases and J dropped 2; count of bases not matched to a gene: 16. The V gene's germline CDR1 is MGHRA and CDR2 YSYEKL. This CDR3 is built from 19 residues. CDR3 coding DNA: TGCGCCAGCAGCCGAGTAGCGGGGGCCAACGGACCCGACACAGATACGCAGTATTTT. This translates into CASSRVAGANGPDTDTQYF.

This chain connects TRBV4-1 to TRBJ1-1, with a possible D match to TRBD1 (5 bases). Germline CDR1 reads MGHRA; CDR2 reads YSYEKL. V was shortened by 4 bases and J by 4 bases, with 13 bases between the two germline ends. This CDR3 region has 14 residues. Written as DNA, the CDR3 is TGCGCCAGCAGCCCCCAAGGGGAAGGCACTGAAGCTTTCTTT. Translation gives CASSPQGEGTEAFF.

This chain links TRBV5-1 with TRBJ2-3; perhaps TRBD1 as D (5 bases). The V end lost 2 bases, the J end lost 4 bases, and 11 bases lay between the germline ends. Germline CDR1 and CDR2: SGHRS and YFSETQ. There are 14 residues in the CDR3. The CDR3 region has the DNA TGCGCCAGCAGCTTTTCTCAGGGTTCAGATACGCAGTATTTT. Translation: CASSFSQGSDTQYF.

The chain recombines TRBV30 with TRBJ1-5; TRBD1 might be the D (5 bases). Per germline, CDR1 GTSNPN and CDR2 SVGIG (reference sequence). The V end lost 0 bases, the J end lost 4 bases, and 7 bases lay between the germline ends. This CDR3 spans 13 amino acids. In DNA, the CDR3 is TGTGCCTGGAGTGTACAGGAAAATCAGCCCCAGCATTTT. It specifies CAWSVQENQPQHF.

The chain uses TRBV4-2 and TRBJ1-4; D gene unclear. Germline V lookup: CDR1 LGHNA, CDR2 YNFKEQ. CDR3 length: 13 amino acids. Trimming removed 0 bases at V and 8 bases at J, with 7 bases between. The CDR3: CASSQELAEKLFF. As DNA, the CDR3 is TGTGCCAGCAGCCAAGAGTTGGCAGAAAAACTGTTTTTT.

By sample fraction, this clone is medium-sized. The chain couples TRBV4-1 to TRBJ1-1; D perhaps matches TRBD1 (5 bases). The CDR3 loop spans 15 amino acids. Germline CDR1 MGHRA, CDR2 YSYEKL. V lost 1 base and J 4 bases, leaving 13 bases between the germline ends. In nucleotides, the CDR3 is TGCGCCAGCAGCCAAGGGAGGGGAGGATTCACTGAAGCTTTCTTT. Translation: CASSQGRGGFTEAFF.

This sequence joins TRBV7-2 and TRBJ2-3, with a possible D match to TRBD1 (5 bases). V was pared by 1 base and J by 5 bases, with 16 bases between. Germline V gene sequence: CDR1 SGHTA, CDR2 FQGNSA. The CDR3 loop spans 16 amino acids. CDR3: CASSLGSWQGLDTQYF. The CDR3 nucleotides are TGTGCCAGCAGCTTAGGATCTTGGCAGGGATTAGATACGCAGTATTTT. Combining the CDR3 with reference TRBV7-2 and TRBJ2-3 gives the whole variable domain GAGVSQSPSNKVTEKGKDVELRCDPISGHTALYWYRQSLGQGLEFLIYFQGNSAPDKSGLPSDRFSAERTGGSVSTLTIQRTQQEDSAVYLCASSLGSWQGLDTQYFGPGTRLTVL.

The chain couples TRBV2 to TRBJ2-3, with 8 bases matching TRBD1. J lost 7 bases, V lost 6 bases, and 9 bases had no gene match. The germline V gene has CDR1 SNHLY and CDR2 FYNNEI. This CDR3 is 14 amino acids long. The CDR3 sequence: CASRGQGATNTQYF. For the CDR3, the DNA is TGTGCCAGCAGGGGGCAGGGGGCGACAAATACGCAGTATTTT.

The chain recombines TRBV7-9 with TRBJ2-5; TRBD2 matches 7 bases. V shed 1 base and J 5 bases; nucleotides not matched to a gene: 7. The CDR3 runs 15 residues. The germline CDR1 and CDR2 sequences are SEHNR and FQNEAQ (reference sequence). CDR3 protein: CASSLVWGRDETQYF. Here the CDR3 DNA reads TGTGCCAGCAGCTTAGTGTGGGGGAGGGACGAGACCCAGTACTTC.

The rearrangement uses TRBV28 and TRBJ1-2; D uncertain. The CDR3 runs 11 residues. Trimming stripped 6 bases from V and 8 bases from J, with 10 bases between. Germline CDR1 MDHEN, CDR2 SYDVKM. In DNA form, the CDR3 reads TGTGCCAGCAGGCGGGAGGGCGGCTACACCTTC. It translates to CASRREGGYTF.

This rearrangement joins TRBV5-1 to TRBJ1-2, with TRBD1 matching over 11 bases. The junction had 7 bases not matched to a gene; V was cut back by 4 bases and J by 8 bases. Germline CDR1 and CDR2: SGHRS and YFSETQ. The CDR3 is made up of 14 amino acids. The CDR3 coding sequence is TGCGCCAGCAGCCTTGGACAGGGGGCGCAGGGCTACACCTTC. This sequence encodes CASSLGQGAQGYTF.

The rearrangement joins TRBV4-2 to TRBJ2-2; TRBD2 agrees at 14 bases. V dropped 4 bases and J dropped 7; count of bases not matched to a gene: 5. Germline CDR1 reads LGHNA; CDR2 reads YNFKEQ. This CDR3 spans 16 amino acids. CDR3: CASSPPGLAGVGELFF. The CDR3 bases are TGTGCCAGCAGCCCACCGGGACTAGCGGGGGTCGGGGAGCTGTTTTTT.

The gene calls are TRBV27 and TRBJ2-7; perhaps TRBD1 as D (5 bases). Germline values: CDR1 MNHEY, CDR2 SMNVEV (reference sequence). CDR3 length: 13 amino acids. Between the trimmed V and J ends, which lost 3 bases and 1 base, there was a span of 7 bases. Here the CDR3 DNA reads TGTGCCAGCAGTTTTCAGGGATCCTACGAGCAGTACTTC. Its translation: CASSFQGSYEQYF.

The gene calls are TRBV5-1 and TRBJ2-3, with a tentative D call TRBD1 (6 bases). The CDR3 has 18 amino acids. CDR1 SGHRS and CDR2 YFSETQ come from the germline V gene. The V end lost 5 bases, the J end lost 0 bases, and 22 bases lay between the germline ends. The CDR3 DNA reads TGCGCCAGCAGTTTCCCCCGGGCCCGGGACACCAGCACAGATACGCAGTATTTT. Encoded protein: CASSFPRARDTSTDTQYF.

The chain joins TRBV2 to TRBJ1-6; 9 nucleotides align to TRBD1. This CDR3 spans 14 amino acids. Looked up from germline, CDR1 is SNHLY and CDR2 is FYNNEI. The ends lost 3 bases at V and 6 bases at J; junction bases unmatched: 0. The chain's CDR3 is CASSEGQGNSPLHF. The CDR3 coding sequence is TGTGCCAGCAGTGAGGGACAGGGTAATTCACCCCTCCACTTT.